A single sample gave rise to the 8 T cell receptor beta chains below, sequenced in a study of cytomegalovirus exposure and HLA in healthy donors. Vbeta (60) and Jbeta (13) primers were used in the PCR. Sequencing used immunoSEQ multiplex PCR; TCRdb keeps in-frame clones, though not all of them. This sample has about 190,000 clones; around 83% occur once, and the top ten carry approximately 1.6%. Sequencing was done on a sample of PBMCs. Source of these receptors: a man aged 35-49 years in good health and CMV-seropositive.

This clone was observed once. The chain is built from TRBV7-2 and TRBJ2-2; weak D call: TRBD2 (7 bases). This CDR3 is built from 15 residues. Germline values: CDR1 SGHTA, CDR2 FQGNSA. V was shortened by 6 bases and J by 2 bases, with 13 bases between the two germline ends. CDR3 residues: CASSSWGGNTGELFF. Here the CDR3 DNA reads TGTGCCAGCAGTTCCTGGGGGGGCAACACCGGGGAGCTGTTTTTT.

V and J are TRBV5-1 and TRBJ2-7; 9 bases match TRBD1. V gave up 3 bases and J gave up 2 bases; unmatched junction bases: 6. Germline-derived CDR1 and CDR2 are SGHRS and YFSETQ. The CDR3 extends over 15 amino acids. The CDR3 DNA reads TGCGCCAGCAGCTCCGCGGGACAGGGAACCTACGAGCAGTACTTC. It specifies CASSSAGQGTYEQYF.

This chain uses TRBV4-2 with TRBJ2-7; tentative D call: TRBD2 (5 bases). Germline values: CDR1 LGHNA, CDR2 YNFKEQ. V lost 1 base, J lost 2 bases, and 15 bases lay in between. The CDR3 is 16 amino acids. In DNA form, the CDR3 reads TGTGCCAGCAGCCAAGGAGCGGCCACGGGAACCTACGAGCAGTACTTC. It yields the protein CASSQGAATGTYEQYF.

The chain couples TRBV6-6 to TRBJ2-7, with D maybe TRBD2 (5 bases). From germline, CDR1 is MNHNY and CDR2 SVGAGI (reference sequence). CDR3 size: 13 residues. V dropped 1 base and J dropped 6 bases, with 10 bases sitting between them. Written as DNA, the CDR3 is TGTGCCAGCAGTTACTTTCTAGCCAGCGAGCAGTACTTC. This gives the protein CASSYFLASEQYF.

This chain uses TRBV30 with TRBJ1-2, with D perhaps TRBD1 (6 bases). Germline-derived CDR1 and CDR2 are GTSNPN and SVGIG (reference sequence). The CDR3 is 13 amino acids. Trimming cost V 1 base and J 4 bases, with 10 bases left between them. This CDR3 reads CAWSEDRIYGYTF. CDR3 bases: TGTGCCTGGAGTGAGGACAGAATCTATGGCTACACCTTC.

This chain uses TRBV4-1 with TRBJ1-2; TRBD1 might be the D (6 bases). The CDR3 has 15 amino acids. Per the germline V gene, CDR1 is MGHRA and CDR2 is YSYEKL. V was shortened by 3 bases and J by 1 base, with 12 bases between the two germline ends. The CDR3 bases are TGCGCCAGCAGCCAGTGGGGGCAAGGTAACTATGGCTACACCTTC. It yields the protein CASSQWGQGNYGYTF.

This clone was seen a single time. One end of the junction does not line up with germline, which may come from a read error. This sequence joins TRBV5-6 and TRBJ1-1; 11 bases map to TRBD1. The CDR3 is 15 amino acids. Germline V gives CDR1 SGHDT, CDR2 YYEEEE. The CDR3 bases are TGTGCCAGCAACTTGGACAGGGGGCATGTAGGTGAAGCTTTCTTT. It yields the protein CASNLDRGHVGEAFF.

This clone was recorded only once. The V gene is TRBV30, the J gene TRBJ1-5, with TRBD1 identical over 12 bases. Per germline, CDR1 GTSNPN and CDR2 SVGIG (reference sequence). The CDR3 has 15 amino acids. V shed 5 bases and J 6 bases; nucleotides not matched to a gene: 8. This chain's CDR3 is CAWGPGTGGGQPQHF. In nucleotides, the CDR3 is TGTGCCTGGGGGCCGGGGACAGGGGGCGGTCAGCCCCAGCATTTT.